The next 3 T cell receptor beta chains were all read from a single sample in a study of cytomegalovirus exposure and HLA in healthy donors. 13 Jbeta primers and 60 Vbeta primers were used for the PCR. Repertoires were generated with immunoSEQ multiplex PCR, while TCRdb's copy carries only in-frame clones and drops some. The repertoire holds fewer than 120,000 clones, around 83% seen once, with under 3% in the top ten. Sequenced input: PBMCs. The source of these receptors is a woman aged 55 to 70 in good health and CMV-seropositive.

The J gene is TRBJ2-1, the V gene TRBV6-5, with TRBD2 matching over 9 bases. This CDR3 is built from 16 residues. Per the germline V gene, CDR1 is MNHEY and CDR2 is SVGAGI. V lost 0 bases and J lost 2; bases outside the gene matches: 2. CDR3 loop: CASSYSTSGTYNEQFF. The CDR3 region has the DNA TGTGCCAGCAGTTACTCGACTAGCGGAACCTACAATGAGCAGTTCTTC.

This chain joins TRBV7-9 and TRBJ2-3; D gene unclear. Germline V gene data show CDR1 as SEHNR and CDR2 as FQNEAQ (reference sequence). CDR3 length equals 11 residues. Trimming took 5 bases from V and 6 from J, leaving 6 bases between them. DNA for the CDR3: TGTGCCAGCAGCCACGGGGATACGCAGTATTTT. This codes for CASSHGDTQYF.

This clone was seen just once. The V and J genes are TRBV10-2 and TRBJ1-2, with 7 bases lining up with TRBD1. The CDR3 has 17 residues. Germline CDR1 is WSHSY and CDR2 is SAAADI. V gave up 7 bases and J gave up 5 bases; unmatched junction bases: 19. The CDR3 spells CASTSWPEGAPTYGYTF. In nucleotides, the CDR3 is TGCGCCAGCACCTCGTGGCCCGAGGGGGCTCCCACTTATGGCTACACCTTC.